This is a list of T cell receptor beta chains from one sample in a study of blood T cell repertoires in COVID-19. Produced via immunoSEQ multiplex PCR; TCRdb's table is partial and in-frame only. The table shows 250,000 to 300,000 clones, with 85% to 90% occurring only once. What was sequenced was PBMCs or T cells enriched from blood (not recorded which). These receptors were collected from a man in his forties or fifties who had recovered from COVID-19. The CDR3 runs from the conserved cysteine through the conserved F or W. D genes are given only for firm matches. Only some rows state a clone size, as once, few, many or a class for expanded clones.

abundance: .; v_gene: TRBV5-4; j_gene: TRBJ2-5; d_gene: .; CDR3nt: TGTGCCAGCAGCTTGGACTACCAAGAGACCCAGTACTTC; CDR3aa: CASSLDYQETQYF
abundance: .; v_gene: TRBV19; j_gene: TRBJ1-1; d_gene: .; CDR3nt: TGTGCCAGTAGTATAGTTAGCAGAGGGGGCACTGAAGCTTTCTTT; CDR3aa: CASSIVSRGGTEAFF
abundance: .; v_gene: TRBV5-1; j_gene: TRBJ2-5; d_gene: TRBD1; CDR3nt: TGCGCCAGCCGACCGGGACAGGGGTTAGAGACCCAGTACTTC; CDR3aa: CASRPGQGLETQYF
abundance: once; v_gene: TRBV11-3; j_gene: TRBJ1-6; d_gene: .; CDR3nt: TGTGCCAGCAGCGCGCCTAGGGGGAATAATTCACCCCTCCACTTT; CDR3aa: CASSAPRGNNSPLHF
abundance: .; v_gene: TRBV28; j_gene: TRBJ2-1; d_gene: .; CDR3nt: TGTGCCAGCAGCACCTCGACTCGTTTTGAATACAATGAGCAGTTCTTC; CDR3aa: CASSTSTRFEYNEQFF
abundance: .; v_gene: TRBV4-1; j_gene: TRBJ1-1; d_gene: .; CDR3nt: TGCGCCAGCAGCCAAGTAGGCAGGAAAAGCACTGAAGCTTTCTTT; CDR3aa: CASSQVGRKSTEAFF
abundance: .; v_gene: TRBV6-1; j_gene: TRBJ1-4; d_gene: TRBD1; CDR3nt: TGTGCCAGCAGTGCCGGACAGGGAACAACTAATGAAAAACTGTTTTTT; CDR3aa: CASSAGQGTTNEKLFF
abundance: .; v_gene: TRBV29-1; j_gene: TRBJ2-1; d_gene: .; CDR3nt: TGCAGCGTTGCCAGGGGATCCTACAATGAGCAGTTCTTC; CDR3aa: CSVARGSYNEQFF
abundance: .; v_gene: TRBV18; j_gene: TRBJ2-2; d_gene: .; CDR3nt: TGTGCCAGCTCACCTGTATCTCCCGGGGAGCTGTTTTTT; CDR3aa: CASSPVSPGELFF
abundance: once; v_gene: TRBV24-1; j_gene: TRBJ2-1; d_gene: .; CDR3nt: TGTGCCACCAGTGATCAAACAAACCGGGACAAAACCTACAATGAGCAGTTCTTC; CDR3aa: CATSDQTNRDKTYNEQFF
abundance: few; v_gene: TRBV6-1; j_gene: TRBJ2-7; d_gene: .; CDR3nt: TGTGCCAGCAGTGAAAGACAGTCCTACGAGCAGTACTTC; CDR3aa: CASSERQSYEQYF
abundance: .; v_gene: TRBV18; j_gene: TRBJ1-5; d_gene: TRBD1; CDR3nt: TGTGCCAGCTCACCCCGATCGGACAGGCTGAACAATCAGCCCCAGCATTTT; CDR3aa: CASSPRSDRLNNQPQHF
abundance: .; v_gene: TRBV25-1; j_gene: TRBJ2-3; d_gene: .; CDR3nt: TGTGCCAGCACGTTCGGGTCCACAGATACGCAGTATTTT; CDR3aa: CASTFGSTDTQYF
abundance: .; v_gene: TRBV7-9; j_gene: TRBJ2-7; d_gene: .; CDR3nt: TGTGCCAGCAGCTTATTGACGGGGGGCTTCTACGAGCAGTACTTC; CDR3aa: CASSLLTGGFYEQYF
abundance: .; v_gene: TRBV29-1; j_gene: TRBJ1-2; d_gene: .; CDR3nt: TGCAGCGTTGAACGGGGGGGTCGGTATGGCTACACCTTC; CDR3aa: CSVERGGRYGYTF
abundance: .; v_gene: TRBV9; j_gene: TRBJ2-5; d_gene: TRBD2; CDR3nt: TGTGCCAGCAGCGTTGCCGCTAGCGGGCAAGAGACCCAGTACTTC; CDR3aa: CASSVAASGQETQYF
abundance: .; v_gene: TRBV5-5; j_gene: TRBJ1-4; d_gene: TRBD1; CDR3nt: TGTGCCAGCAGCTTGGATTGGGACAGGGCTAATGAAAAACTGTTTTTT; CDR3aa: CASSLDWDRANEKLFF
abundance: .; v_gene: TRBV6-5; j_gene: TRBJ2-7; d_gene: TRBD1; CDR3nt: TGTGCCAGCAGTTACTACCGGGACAGGGACCAGTACTTC; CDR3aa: CASSYYRDRDQYF
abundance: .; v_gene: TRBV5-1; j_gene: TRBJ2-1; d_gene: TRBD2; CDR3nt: TGCGCCAGCAGCTTGGTTGGGACTAGCGGTAACAATGAGCAGTTCTTC; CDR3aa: CASSLVGTSGNNEQFF
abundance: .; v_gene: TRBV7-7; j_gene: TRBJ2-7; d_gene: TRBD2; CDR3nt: TGTGCCAACATTAAGACTAGCGGGAGTCTATACGAGCAGTACTTC; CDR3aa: CANIKTSGSLYEQYF
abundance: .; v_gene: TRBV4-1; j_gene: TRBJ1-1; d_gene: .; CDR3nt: TGCGCCAGCAGCCCGAGGGAGGACACTGAAGCTTTCTTT; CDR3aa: CASSPREDTEAFF